One T cell receptor beta chain is described in this entry. Its antigen is not known. Reverse transcribing all isolated RNA meant expressed TCRB transcripts were sequenced. Measured with immunoSEQ multiplex PCR; TCRdb has only the in-frame clones, and not every one. The data contain around 250,000 clones, 25% to 30% of them singletons. The authors obtained over 98% purity in all sorted populations. The data derive from a study of beta chain features in type 1 diabetes. Study-wide findings and caveats: VDJ junctions from type 1 diabetes patients carried fewer insertions and larger deletions.

V was clipped by 7 bases and J by 4 bases, with 3 bases between them. The CDR3 has 10 amino acids. From germline, CDR1 is MNHNS and CDR2 SASEGT. J is TRBJ2-3 and V is TRBV6-1; D gene ambiguous. The source material was central memory CD4+ T cells from blood. The TCR originated in a man aged 25 to 40 in good health. Written as DNA, the CDR3 is TGTGCCAGCATTTCAGATACGCAGTATTTT. Amino acids: CASISDTQYF.